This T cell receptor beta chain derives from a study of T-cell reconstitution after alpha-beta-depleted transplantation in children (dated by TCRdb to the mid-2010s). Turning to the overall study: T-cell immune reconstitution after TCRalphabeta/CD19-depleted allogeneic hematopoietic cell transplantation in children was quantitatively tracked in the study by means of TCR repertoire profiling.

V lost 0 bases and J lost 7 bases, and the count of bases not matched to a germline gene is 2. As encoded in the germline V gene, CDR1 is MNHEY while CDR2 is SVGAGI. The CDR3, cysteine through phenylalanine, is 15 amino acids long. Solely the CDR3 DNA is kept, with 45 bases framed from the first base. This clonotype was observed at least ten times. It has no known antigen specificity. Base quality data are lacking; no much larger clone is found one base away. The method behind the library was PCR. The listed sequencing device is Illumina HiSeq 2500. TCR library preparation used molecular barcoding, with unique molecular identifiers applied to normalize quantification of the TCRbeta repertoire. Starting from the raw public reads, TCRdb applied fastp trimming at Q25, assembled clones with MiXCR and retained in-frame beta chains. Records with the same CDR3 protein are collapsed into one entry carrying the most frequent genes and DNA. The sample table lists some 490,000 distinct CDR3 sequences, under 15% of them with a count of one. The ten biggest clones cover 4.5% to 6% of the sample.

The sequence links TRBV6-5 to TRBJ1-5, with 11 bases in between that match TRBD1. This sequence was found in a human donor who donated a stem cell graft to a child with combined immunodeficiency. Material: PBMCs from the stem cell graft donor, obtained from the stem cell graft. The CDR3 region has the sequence CASSYSGDRGQPQHF. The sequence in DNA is TGTGCCAGCAGTTACTCAGGGGACAGGGGGCAGCCCCAGCATTTT.